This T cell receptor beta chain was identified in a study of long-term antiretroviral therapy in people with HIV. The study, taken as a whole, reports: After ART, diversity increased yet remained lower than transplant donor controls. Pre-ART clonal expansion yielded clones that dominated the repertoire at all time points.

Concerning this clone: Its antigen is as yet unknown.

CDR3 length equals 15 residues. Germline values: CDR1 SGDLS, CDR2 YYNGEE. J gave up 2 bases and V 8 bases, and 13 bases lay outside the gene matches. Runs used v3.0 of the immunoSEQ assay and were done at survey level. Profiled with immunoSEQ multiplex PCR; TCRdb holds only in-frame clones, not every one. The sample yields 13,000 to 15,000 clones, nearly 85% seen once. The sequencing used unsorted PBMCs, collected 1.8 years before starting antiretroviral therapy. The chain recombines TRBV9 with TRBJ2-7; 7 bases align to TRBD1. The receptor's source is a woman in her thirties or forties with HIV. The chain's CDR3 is CASSTGNGPAYEQYF. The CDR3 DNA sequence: TGTGCCAGTTCGACAGGGAACGGGCCCGCCTACGAGCAGTACTTC.